The 7 T cell receptor beta chains presented below share a single source sample, sequenced in a study of blood T cell repertoires in COVID-19. Sequencing used immunoSEQ multiplex PCR; TCRdb keeps in-frame clones, though not all of them. The sample records approximately 290,000 clones, 80% to 85% being singletons. Source material: peripheral blood. These receptors were taken from a person aged 65 to 85 with COVID-19, enrolled during active disease.

The genes are TRBV12-3 or TRBV12-4 and TRBJ1-1; 7 positions match TRBD1. V lost 6 bases, J lost 6 bases, and 4 bases stayed unmatched. The CDR3 is 12 residues long. CDR3 loop: CASRNTGAEAFF. DNA of the CDR3: TGTGCCAGCAGAAATACAGGGGCTGAAGCTTTCTTT.

The rearrangement uses TRBV27 and TRBJ1-5; D not resolved. V dropped 6 bases and J dropped 0 bases, with 12 bases sitting between them. CDR3 size: 15 residues. Germline V gene data show CDR1 as MNHEY and CDR2 as SMNVEV (reference sequence). CDR3 bases: TGTGCCAGCAGACTAACTGGCTATAGCAATCAGCCCCAGCATTTT. It codes for CASRLTGYSNQPQHF.

This chain joins TRBV18 and TRBJ1-2, with unresolved D. Per germline, CDR1 KGHSH and CDR2 LQKENI. The V gene lost 5 bases and the J gene lost 6 bases, with 16 bases spanning the gap. This CDR3 is built from 14 residues. The CDR3 here is CASSYTTGDDGYTF. Here the CDR3 DNA reads TGTGCCAGCTCATACACTACGGGTGACGATGGCTACACCTTC.

V usage is TRBV6-1 and J usage is TRBJ1-5; no reliable D call. Germline assignment: CDR1 MNHNS and CDR2 SASEGT. The CDR3 is 14 amino acids. V was cut by 4 bases and J by 0 bases, with 7 bases left in between. CDR3 residues: CASSAQASNQPQHF. The CDR3 bases are TGTGCCAGCAGTGCGCAGGCTAGCAATCAGCCCCAGCATTTT.

This clone was observed once. The chain recombines TRBV2 with TRBJ1-5; 10 bases are a match to TRBD1. Losses at the gene ends were 7 bases for V and 0 bases for J; bases not matched to a gene: 3. This CDR3 has 15 amino acids. The germline V gene has CDR1 SNHLY and CDR2 FYNNEI. The CDR3 DNA sequence: TGTGCCAGCATCCGGGACAGGGGTAGCAATCAGCCCCAGCATTTT. Residues: CASIRDRGSNQPQHF.

This rearrangement joins TRBV10-3 to TRBJ2-3, with a possible D match to TRBD2 (6 bases). Trimming removed 9 bases at V and 0 bases at J, with 10 bases between. CDR1 is ENHRY and CDR2 is SYGVKD in the germline V gene. The CDR3 is 13 residues long. The CDR3 DNA is TGTGCCATAACTGGGGGGAGCACAGATACGCAGTATTTT. Translating gives CAITGGSTDTQYF.

This sequence joins TRBV6-5 and TRBJ2-2; D gene ambiguous. With 4 bases removed from V and 5 bases from J, the gap between germline ends came to 8 bases. This CDR3 comprises 13 residues. Germline V lookup: CDR1 MNHEY, CDR2 SVGAGI. CDR3 nucleotides: TGTGCCAGCAGTTTTCTAAGTACCGGGGAGCTGTTTTTT. It codes for CASSFLSTGELFF.